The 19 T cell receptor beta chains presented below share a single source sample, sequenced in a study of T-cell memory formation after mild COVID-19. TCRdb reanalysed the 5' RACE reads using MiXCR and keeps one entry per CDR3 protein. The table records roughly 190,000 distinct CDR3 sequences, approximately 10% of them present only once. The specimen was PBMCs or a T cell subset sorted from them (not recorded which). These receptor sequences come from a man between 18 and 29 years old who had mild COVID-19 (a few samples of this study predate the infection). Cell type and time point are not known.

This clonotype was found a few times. The DNA of the CDR3 is TGTGCCAGCAGCCTAACGAGCGGGGGACTGTACAATGAGCAGTTCTTC. Its translation is CASSLTSGGLYNEQFF. This chain connects TRBV5-4 to TRBJ2-1; TRBD2 matches 8 bases. In germline, CDR1 is SGHNT, CDR2 YYREEE (reference sequence). CDR3 length: 16 residues. V lost 4 bases to trimming and J lost 4 bases; unmatched junction nucleotides: 10.

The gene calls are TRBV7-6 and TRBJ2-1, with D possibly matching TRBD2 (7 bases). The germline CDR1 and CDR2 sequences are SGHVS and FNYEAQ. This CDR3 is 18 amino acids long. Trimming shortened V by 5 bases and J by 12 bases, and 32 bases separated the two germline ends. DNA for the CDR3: TGTGCCAGCAGCCTGGTCGCCCACGGGGGGCCGAGTCCAGTCTCGCAGTTCTTC. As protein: CASSLVAHGGPSPVSQFF.

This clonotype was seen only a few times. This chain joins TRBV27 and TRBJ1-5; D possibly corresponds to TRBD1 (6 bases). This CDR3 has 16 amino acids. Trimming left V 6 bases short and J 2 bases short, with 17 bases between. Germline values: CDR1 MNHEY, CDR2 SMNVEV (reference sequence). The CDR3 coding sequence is TGTGCCAGCAGGGCTTCGACAGGCCAAGGCAATCAGCCCCAGCATTTT. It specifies CASRASTGQGNQPQHF.

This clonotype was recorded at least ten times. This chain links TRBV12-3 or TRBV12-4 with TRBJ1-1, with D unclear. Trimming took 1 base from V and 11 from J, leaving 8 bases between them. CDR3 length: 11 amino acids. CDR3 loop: CASSLVAQAFF. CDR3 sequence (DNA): TGTGCCAGCAGTTTAGTGGCGCAGGCTTTCTTT.

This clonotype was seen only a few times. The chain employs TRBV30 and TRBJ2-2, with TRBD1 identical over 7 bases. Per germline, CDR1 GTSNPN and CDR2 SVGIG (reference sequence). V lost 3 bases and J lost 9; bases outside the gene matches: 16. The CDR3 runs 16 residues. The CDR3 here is CAWRRTGVIWVRELFF. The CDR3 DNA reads TGTGCCTGGAGGAGGACAGGCGTAATTTGGGTCCGGGAGCTGTTTTTT.

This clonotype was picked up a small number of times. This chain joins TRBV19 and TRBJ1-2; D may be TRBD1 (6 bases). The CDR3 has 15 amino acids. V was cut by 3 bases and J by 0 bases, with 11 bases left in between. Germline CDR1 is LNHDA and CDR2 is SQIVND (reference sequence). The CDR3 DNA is TGTGCCAGTAGTATGGGACACCTTGCTAACTATGGCTACACCTTC. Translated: CASSMGHLANYGYTF. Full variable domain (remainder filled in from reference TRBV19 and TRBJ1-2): DGGITQSPKYLFRKEGQNVTLSCEQNLNHDAMYWYRQDPGQGLRLIYYSQIVNDFQKGDIAEGYSVSREKKESFPLTVTSAQKNPTAFYLCASSMGHLANYGYTFGSGTRLTVV.

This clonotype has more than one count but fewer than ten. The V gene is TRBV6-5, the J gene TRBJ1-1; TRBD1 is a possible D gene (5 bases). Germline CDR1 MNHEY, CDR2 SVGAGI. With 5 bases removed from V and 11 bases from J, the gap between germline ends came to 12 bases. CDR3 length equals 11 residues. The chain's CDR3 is CASSGRVEAFF. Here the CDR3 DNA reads TGTGCCAGCAGTGGCAGGGTCGAGGCTTTCTTT.

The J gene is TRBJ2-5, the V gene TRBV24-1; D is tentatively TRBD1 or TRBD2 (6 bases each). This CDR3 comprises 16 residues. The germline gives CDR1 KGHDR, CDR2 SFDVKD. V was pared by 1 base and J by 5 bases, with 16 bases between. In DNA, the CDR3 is TGTGCCACCAGTGATTTCGTCAGGGGACGGGGGGAGACCCAGTACTTC. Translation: CATSDFVRGRGETQYF.

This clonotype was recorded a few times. CDR3 sequence (DNA): TGTGCCAGTAGTCGAACAGGGGAGGTCCTGACCTACACCTTC. Residues: CASSRTGEVLTYTF. V is TRBV19 and J is TRBJ1-2; 7 nucleotides align to TRBD1. Germline V gene sequence: CDR1 LNHDA, CDR2 SQIVND (reference sequence). V shed 5 bases and J 10 bases; nucleotides not matched to a gene: 13. CDR3 length: 14 residues.

The CDR3 reads CSVGGGTQYF. DNA for the CDR3: TGCAGCGTTGGAGGTGGAACGCAGTATTTT. This chain uses TRBV29-1 with TRBJ2-3; unclear D gene. The germline CDR1 and CDR2 sequences are SQVTM and ANQGSEA. The CDR3 has 10 amino acids. V was clipped by 4 bases and J by 9 bases, with 8 bases between them.

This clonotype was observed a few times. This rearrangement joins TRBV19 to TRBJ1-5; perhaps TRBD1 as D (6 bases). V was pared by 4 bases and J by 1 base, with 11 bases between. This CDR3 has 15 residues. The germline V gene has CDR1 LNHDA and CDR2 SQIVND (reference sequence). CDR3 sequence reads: CASSTTGLSNQPQHF. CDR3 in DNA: TGTGCCAGTAGTACCACAGGGTTAAGCAATCAGCCCCAGCATTTT.

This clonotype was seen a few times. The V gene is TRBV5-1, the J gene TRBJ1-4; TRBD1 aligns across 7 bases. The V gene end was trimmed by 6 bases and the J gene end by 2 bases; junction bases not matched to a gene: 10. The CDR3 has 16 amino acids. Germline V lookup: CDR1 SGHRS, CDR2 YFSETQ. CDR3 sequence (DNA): TGCGCCAGCAAAGGGACAGCCCAAAGGACTAATGAAAAACTGTTTTTT. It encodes CASKGTAQRTNEKLFF.

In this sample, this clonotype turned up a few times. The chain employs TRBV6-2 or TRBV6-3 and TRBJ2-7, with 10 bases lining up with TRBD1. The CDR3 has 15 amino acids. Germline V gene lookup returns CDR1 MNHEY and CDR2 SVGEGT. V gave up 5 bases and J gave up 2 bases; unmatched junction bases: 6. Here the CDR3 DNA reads TGTGCCAGCAGTAGGACCGGGACAGGGGCCTACGAGCAGTACGTC. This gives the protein CASSRTGTGAYEQYV.

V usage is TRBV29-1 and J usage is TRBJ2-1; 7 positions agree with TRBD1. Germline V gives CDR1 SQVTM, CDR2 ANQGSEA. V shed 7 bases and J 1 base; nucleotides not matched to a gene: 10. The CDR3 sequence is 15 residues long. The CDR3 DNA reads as TGCAGCGGAGGGGCCGGGACAGTGTCCTACAATGAGCAGTTCTTC. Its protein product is CSGGAGTVSYNEQFF.

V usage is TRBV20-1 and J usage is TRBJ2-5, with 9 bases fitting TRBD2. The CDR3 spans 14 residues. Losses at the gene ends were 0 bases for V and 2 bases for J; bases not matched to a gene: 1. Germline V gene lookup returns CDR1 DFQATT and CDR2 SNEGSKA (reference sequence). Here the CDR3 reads CSARDSGGQETQYF. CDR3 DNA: TGCAGTGCTAGAGATAGCGGGGGACAAGAGACCCAGTACTTC.

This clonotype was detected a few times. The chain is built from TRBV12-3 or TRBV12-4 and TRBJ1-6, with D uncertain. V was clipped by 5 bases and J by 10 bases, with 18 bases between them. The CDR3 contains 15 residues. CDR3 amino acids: CASSLLDRLGSPLHF. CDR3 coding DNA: TGTGCCAGCAGTCTCCTGGACCGCTTAGGGTCACCCCTCCACTTT.

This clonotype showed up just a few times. The CDR3 region has the DNA TGTGCCAGCAGCTTAGCTGGGAGTGGGGTTAACTATGGCTACACCTTC. Protein: CASSLAGSGVNYGYTF. The chain combines TRBV7-9 with TRBJ1-2; D is unresolved. The CDR3 is made up of 16 amino acids. The germline V gene has CDR1 SEHNR and CDR2 FQNEAQ (reference sequence). The germline V and J ends were trimmed by 0 bases and 1 base, with 12 bases remaining between them.

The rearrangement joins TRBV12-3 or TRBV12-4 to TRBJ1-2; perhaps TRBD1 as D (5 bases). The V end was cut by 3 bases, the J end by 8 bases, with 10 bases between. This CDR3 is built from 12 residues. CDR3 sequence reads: CASSFAAGGYTF. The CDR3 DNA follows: TGTGCCAGCAGTTTCGCGGCAGGGGGCTACACCTTC.

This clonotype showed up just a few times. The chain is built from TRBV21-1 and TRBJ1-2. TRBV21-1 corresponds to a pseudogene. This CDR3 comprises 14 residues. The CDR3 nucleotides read TGTGCCAGCAGCAAGCAGGTTACTAACTATGGCTACACCTTC. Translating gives CASSKQVTNYGYTF.